The sequence of this T cell receptor (beta chain) was determined in a study of blood T cell repertoires in COVID-19. Study details: COVID-19 samples from acute and convalescent phases originated in the United States, Italy and Spain. PBMCs, B-cell-depleted T cells, or T cells were the source of the cDNA or gDNA that made up the material.

Per the authors' pipeline: By means of reference gene primer amplification, nucleated cell counts were estimated. Sequencing was performed with immunoSEQ multiplex PCR; in TCRdb, only in-frame clones are kept and a portion is missing. V, J and clone size are those of that table, while D and trimming were read from the DNA. The sample contains about 59,000 clones, more than 80% of which appear only once. Germline assignment: CDR1 SGHTA and CDR2 FQGNSA. With 1 base clipped from V and 6 bases from J, the junction kept 9 bases outside the gene matches. This CDR3 has 17 residues. This sequence was found in a man aged 80 or over with acute or convalescent COVID-19. The rearrangement links TRBV7-2 to TRBJ1-5, with 10 positions matching TRBD1. The sequencing sample was made of peripheral blood. This CDR3 is CASSLVGGTGVGQPQHF. The DNA for the CDR3 is TGTGCCAGCAGCTTAGTTGGGGGGACAGGGGTCGGTCAGCCCCAGCATTTT. The full variable domain, completed using reference TRBV7-2 and TRBJ1-5, is GAGVSQSPSNKVTEKGKDVELRCDPISGHTALYWYRQSLGQGLEFLIYFQGNSAPDKSGLPSDRFSAERTGGSVSTLTIQRTQQEDSAVYLCASSLVGGTGVGQPQHFGDGTRLSIL.